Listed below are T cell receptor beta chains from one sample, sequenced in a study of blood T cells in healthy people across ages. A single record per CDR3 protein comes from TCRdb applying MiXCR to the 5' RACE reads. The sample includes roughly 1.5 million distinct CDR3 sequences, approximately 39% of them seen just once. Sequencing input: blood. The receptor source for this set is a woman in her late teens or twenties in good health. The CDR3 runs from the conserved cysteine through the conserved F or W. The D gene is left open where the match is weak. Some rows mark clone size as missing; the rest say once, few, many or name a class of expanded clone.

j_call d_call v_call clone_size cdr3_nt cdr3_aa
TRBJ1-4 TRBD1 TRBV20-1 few TGCAGTGCTAGAGATTGGGCAGGGGGGATGAATGAAAAACTGTTTTTT CSARDWAGGMNEKLFF
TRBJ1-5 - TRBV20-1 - TGCAGTGCTAGATCGGCCGGGACCGAGCGATCGGCCCAGCATTTT CSARSAGTERSAQHF
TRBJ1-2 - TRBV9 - TGTGCCAGCAGCACGGGTCAATACTCCCACTATGGCTACACCTTC CASSTGQYSHYGYTF
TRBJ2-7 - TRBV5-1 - TGCGCCAGCAGCCGGTCGTTTACTTCCTACGAGCAGTACTTC CASSRSFTSYEQYF
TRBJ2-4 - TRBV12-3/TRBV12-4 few TGTGCCAGCAGTCCCACCCTCGGCAGGGAGCAGTACTTC CASSPTLGREQYF
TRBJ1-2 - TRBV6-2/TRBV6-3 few TGTGCCAGCAAGGGGATGGGCTATGGCTACACCTTC CASKGMGYGYTF
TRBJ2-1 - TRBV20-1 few TGCAGTGCTAGAGGACTCGTCGAGCAGTTCTTC CSARGLVEQFF
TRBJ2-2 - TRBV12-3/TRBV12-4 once TGTGCCAGCAGTTTGTGGTCTCACAAGAACACCGGGGAGCTGTTTTTT CASSLWSHKNTGELFF
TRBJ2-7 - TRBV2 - TGTGCCAGCGCGAAAAGCTTGCGGAGCTCCTACAATGAGCAGTACTTC CASAKSLRSSYNEQYF
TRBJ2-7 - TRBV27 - TGTGCCAGCAGTCCGACAGTTTTTTTCTCCTACGAGCAGTACTTC CASSPTVFFSYEQYF
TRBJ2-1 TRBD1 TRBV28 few TGTGCCAGCAGTGTAACCGGGACAGGGGCCAATGAGCAGTTCTTC CASSVTGTGANEQFF
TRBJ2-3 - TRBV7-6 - TGTGCCAGCAGCTTAGCGTACCTCACAGATACGCAGTATTTT CASSLAYLTDTQYF
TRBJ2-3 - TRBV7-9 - TGTGCCAGCAGTTCAGGACTCGAACGGGATACGCAGTATTTT CASSSGLERDTQYF
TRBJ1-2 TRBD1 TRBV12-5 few TGTGCTAGTGGTTTGCCACCGGGACAGAATAACTATGGCTACACCTTC CASGLPPGQNNYGYTF
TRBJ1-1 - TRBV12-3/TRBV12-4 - TGTGCTAGCAGCTCTTGGACCGAGGGCACTGAAGCTTTCTTT CASSSWTEGTEAFF
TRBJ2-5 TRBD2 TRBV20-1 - TGCAGTGCTAGAGATAGCGGGAGGGGGGAGACCCAGTACTTC CSARDSGRGETQYF
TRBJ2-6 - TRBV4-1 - TGCGCCAGCGGTATCAGCAACTCTGGGGCCAACGTCCTGACTTTC CASGISNSGANVLTF
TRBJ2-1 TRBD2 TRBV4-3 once TGCGCCAGCAGCCAAGGGGGACTAGCGGGCGGGGTGGACAATGAGCAGTTCTTC CASSQGGLAGGVDNEQFF
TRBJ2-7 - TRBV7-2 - TGTGCCAGCAGCCCCGTGGGGATGGGCAACGGACACGAGCAGTACTTC CASSPVGMGNGHEQYF
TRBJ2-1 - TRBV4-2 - TGTGCCAGCAGCCAAGAAGACCTAGTCGTGTCCTACAATGAGCAGTTCTTC CASSQEDLVVSYNEQFF
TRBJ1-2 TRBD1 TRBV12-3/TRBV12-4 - TGTGCCAGCAGTTTAGGAGGGACAGGGGGTGGCTACACCTTC CASSLGGTGGGYTF
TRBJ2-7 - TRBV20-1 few TGCAGTGCTAGAAGGCGAATTGAGCAGTACTTC CSARRRIEQYF
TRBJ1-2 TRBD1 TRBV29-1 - TGCAGCGTCCTGGGAGGGGGCCCCCGCTATGGCTACACCTTC CSVLGGGPRYGYTF
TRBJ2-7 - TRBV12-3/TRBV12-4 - TGTGCCAGCAGCCTGGGGAGTCAGTCATCCTACGAGCAGTACTTC CASSLGSQSSYEQYF
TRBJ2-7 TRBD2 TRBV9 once TGTGCCAGCAGCGTCCGACTAGCGGGAGCTCTTAATAATGAGCAGTACTTC CASSVRLAGALNNEQYF
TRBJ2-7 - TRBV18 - TGTGCCAGCTCACCCGCGTCGCGCGAGCAGTACTTC CASSPASREQYF
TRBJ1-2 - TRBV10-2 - TGCGCCAGCAGTGAAGGGTCAGGGGAGGAGGATGGCTGCACCTTC CASSEGSGEEDGCTF
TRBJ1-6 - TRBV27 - TGTGCCAGCAACCTTCTCGGGGGGGCAAATTCACCCCTCCACTTT CASNLLGGANSPLHF
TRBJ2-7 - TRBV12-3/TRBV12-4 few TGTGCCACCCAGGGGTACTACGAGCAGTACTTC CATQGYYEQYF
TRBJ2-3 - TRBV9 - TGTGCCAGCAGCATACCTACAGGCGGTTCTGATACACAGTATTTT CASSIPTGGSDTQYF
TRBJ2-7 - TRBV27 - TGTGCCAGCAGTTTCACCCCTGGGGGGAGCTCCTACGAGCAGTACTTC CASSFTPGGSSYEQYF
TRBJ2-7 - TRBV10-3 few TGTGCCATCAGTGAGGCGCAGGGGCACGAGCAGTACTTC CAISEAQGHEQYF
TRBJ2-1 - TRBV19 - TGTGCCAGTAGTATACGGAAGGCTGTCTACAATGAGCAGTTCTTC CASSIRKAVYNEQFF
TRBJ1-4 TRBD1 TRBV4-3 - TGCGCCAGCAGCCAAGGTCCAGGGGGCCGTGCAACTAATGAAAAACTGTTTTTT CASSQGPGGRATNEKLFF
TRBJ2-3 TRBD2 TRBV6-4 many TGTGCCAGCAGTTCATCTAGCGGAAGCACAGATACGCAGTATTTT CASSSSSGSTDTQYF
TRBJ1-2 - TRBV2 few TGTGCCAGCACCGGGGGAGGCTTTAACTATGGCTACACCTTC CASTGGGFNYGYTF
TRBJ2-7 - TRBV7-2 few TGTGCCAGCAGCTTAGCCCTGGTTGCCTACGAGCAGTACTTC CASSLALVAYEQYF
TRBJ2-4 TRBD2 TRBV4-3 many TGCGCCAGCAGCCAAGCGATTAGCGGGGGGGCCAAAAACATTCAGTACTTC CASSQAISGGAKNIQYF
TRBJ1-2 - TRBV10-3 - TGTGCCATCAGTGGTACAGGGACGGGCTACACCTTC CAISGTGTGYTF
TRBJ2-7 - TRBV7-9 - TGTGCCAGCAGCAAACTTGGGGGCGAGCAGTACTTC CASSKLGGEQYF
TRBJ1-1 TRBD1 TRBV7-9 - TGTGCCAGCAGCCACTGCGACAGGGGCAACACTGAAGCTTTCTTT CASSHCDRGNTEAFF
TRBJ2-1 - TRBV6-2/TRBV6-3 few TGTGCCAGCAGTCGCGGGACAGTCTACAATGAGCAGTTCTTC CASSRGTVYNEQFF
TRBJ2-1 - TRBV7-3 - TGTGCCAGCAGCTTATCATTCCAGCGTGGGGACAATGAGCAGTTCTTC CASSLSFQRGDNEQFF
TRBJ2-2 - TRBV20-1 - TGCAGTGCTAGACGGGGAAATCCGAACACCGGGGAGCTGTTTTTT CSARRGNPNTGELFF
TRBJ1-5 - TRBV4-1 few TGCGCCAGCAGCCACTTAGAGGTTGATCAGCCCCAGCATTTT CASSHLEVDQPQHF
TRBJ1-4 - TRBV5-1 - TGCGCCAGCAGCTTGGACACCGGGACCGCGAATGAAAAACTGTTTTTT CASSLDTGTANEKLFF
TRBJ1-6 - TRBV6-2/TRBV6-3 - TGTGCCAGCAGCTTCCAGGGACCCGCGCGCACTAATTCACCCCTCCACTTT CASSFQGPARTNSPLHF
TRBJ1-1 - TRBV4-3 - TGCGCCAGCAGCCAAGAAGACAGGCCGAACACTGAAGCTTTCTTT CASSQEDRPNTEAFF
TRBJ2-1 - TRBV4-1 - TGCGCCAGCAGCCACGCGGGTTCAAATGAGCAGTTCTTC CASSHAGSNEQFF
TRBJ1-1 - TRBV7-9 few TGTGCCAGCGGGTGGGGGAACACTGAAGCTTTCTTT CASGWGNTEAFF
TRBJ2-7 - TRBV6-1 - TGTGCCAGCAGTCTACAGGGTTCCCTCGCCTACGAGCAGTACTTC CASSLQGSLAYEQYF
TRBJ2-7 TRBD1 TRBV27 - TGTGCCAGCAGTGAGACAGGGGGCGAAGTCAGGGAGACCTACGAGCAGTACTTC CASSETGGEVRETYEQYF